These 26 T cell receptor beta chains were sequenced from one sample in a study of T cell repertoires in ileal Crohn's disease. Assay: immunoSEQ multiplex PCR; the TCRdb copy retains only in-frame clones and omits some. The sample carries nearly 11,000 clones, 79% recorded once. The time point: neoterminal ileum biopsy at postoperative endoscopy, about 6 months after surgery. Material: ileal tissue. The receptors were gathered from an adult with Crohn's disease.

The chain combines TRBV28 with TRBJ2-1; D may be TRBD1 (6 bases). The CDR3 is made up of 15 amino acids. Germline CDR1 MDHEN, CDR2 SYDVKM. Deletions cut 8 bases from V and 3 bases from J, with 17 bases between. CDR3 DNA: TGTGCCAGCTCCCCCCCCACAGGGTTCTACAATGAGCAGTTCTTC. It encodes CASSPPTGFYNEQFF.

This chain's CDR3 is CASAGRTTHPGELFF. For the CDR3, the DNA is TGTGCCAGCGCTGGGCGGACTACTCATCCCGGGGAGCTGTTTTTT. The V and J genes are TRBV7-2 and TRBJ2-2, with D possibly TRBD2 on 6 matching bases. This CDR3 region has 15 residues. Germline V gene sequence: CDR1 SGHTA, CDR2 FQGNSA. V was trimmed by 8 bases and J by 6 bases, leaving 19 bases between them.

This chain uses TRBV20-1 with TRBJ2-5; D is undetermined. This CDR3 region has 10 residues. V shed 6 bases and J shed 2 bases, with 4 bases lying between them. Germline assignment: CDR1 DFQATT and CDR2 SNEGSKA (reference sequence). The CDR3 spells CSAKQETQYF. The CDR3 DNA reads TGCAGTGCCAAACAAGAGACCCAGTACTTC.

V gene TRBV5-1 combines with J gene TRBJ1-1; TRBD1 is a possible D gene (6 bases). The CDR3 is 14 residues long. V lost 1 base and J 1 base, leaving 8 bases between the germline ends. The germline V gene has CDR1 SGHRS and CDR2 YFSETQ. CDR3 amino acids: CASSLQQGNTEAFF. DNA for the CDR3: TGCGCCAGCAGCTTGCAACAGGGGAACACTGAAGCTTTCTTT.

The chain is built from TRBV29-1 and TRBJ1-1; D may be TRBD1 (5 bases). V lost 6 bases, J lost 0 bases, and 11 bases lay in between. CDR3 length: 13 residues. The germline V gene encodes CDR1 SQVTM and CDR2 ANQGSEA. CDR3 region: CSVAGVMNTEAFF. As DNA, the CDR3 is TGCAGCGTGGCGGGGGTTATGAACACTGAAGCTTTCTTT.

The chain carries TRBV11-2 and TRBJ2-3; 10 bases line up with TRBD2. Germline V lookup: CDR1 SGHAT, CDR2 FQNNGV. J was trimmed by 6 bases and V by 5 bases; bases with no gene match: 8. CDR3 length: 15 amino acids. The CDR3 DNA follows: TGTGCCAGCAGCAGCAGCGGGGGGGCCCTGGATACGCAGTATTTT. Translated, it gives CASSSSGGALDTQYF.

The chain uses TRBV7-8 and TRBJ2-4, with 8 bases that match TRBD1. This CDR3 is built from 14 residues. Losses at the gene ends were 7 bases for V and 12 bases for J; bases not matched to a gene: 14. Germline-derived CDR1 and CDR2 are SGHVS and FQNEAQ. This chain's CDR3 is CASTRQGREGHQYF. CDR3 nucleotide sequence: TGTGCCAGCACCCGACAGGGGCGGGAAGGACATCAGTACTTC. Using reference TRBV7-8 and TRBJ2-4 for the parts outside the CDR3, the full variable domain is GAGVSQSPRYKVAKRGQDVALRCDPISGHVSLFWYQQALGQGPEFLTYFQNEAQLDKSGLPSDRFFAERPEGSVSTLKIQRTQQEDSAVYLCASTRQGREGHQYFGAGTRLSVL.

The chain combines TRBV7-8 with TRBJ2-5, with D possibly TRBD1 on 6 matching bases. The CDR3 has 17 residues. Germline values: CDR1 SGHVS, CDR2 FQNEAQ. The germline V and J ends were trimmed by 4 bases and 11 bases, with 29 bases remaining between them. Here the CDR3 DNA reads TGTGCCAGCAGCTCCTCCGGGACATACTATCCCACGGAAGAGCAGTACTTC. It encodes CASSSSGTYYPTEEQYF. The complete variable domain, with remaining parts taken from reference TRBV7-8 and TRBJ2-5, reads GAGVSQSPRYKVAKRGQDVALRCDPISGHVSLFWYQQALGQGPEFLTYFQNEAQLDKSGLPSDRFFAERPEGSVSTLKIQRTQQEDSAVYLCASSSSGTYYPTEEQYFGPGTRLLVL.

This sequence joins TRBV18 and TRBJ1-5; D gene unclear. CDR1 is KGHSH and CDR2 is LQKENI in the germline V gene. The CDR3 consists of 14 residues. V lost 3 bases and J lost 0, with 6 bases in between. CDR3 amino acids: CASSPKLSNQPQHF. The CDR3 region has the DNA TGTGCCAGCTCACCGAAGCTTAGCAATCAGCCCCAGCATTTT.

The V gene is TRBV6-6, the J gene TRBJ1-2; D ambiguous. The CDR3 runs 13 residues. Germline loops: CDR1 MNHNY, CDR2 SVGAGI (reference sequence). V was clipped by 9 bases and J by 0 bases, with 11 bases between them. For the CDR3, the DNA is TGTGCCAGTGTCCGGGGTACTAACTATGGCTACACCTTC. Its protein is CASVRGTNYGYTF.

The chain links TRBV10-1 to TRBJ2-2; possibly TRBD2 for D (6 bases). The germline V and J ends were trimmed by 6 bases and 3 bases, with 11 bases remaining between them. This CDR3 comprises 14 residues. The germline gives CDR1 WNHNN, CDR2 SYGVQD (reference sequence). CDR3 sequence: CASRGGPDTGELFF. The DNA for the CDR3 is TGCGCCAGCAGGGGAGGACCCGACACCGGGGAGCTGTTTTTT.

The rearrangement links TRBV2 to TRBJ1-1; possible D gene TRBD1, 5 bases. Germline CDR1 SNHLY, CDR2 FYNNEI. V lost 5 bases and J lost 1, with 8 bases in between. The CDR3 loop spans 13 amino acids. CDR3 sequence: CASSLTENTEAFF. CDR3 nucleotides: TGTGCCAGCAGTCTGACAGAGAACACTGAAGCTTTCTTT.

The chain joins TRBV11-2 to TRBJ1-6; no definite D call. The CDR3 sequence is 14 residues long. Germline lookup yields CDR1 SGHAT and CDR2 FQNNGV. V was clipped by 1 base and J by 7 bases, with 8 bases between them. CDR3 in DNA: TGTGCCAGCAGCTTAGGTACAGAGAATTCACCCCTCCACTTT. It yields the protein CASSLGTENSPLHF.

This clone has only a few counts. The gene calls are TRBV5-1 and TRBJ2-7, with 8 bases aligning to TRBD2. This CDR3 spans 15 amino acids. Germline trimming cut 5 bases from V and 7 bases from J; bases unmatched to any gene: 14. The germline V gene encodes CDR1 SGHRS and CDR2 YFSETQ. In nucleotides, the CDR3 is TGCGCCAGCAGGCCAAGGGCGGGGGGCGAGGGAGAGCAGTACTTC. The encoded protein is CASRPRAGGEGEQYF.

CDR3 sequence reads: CARSLGTSVSYEQYF. CDR3 nucleotide sequence: TGTGCCAGAAGCTTGGGGACTAGCGTTTCCTACGAGCAGTACTTC. The rearrangement links TRBV5-3 to TRBJ2-5, with TRBD2 identical over 9 bases. The J call may not be correct, given that the DNA end is closer to TRBJ2-7. TRBV5-3 belongs to the ORF category, with a function that is uncertain. This CDR3 is built from 15 residues.

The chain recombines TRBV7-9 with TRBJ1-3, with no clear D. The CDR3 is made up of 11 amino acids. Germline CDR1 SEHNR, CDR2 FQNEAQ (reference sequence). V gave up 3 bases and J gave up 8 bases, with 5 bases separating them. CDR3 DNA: TGTGCCAGCAGCTTTGTCGACACCATATATTTT. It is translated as CASSFVDTIYF.

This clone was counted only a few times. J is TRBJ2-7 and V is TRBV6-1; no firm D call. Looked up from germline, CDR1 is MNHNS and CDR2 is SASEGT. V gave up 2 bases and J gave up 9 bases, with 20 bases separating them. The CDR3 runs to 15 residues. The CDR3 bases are TGTGCCAGCAGTGAATCCAAGAACTCCTACGAGGTGCAGTACTTC. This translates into CASSESKNSYEVQYF.

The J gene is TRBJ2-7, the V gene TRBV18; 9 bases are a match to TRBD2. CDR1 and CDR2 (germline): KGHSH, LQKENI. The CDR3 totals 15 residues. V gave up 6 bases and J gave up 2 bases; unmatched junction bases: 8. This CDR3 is CASSPLAGQTYEQYF. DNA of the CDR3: TGTGCCAGCTCGCCTCTAGCGGGGCAAACCTACGAGCAGTACTTC.

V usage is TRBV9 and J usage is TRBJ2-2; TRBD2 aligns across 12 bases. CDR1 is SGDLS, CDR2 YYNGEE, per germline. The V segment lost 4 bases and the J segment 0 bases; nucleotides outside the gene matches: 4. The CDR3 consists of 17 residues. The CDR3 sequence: CASSLTSGGSNTGELFF. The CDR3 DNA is TGTGCCAGCAGCCTTACTAGCGGGGGGTCGAACACCGGGGAGCTGTTTTTT.

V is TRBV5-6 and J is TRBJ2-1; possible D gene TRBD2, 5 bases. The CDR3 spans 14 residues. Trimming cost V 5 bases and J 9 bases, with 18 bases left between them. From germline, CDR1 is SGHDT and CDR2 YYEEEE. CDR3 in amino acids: CASRRLVDWGEQFF. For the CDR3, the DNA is TGTGCCAGCAGAAGATTAGTGGACTGGGGTGAGCAGTTCTTC.

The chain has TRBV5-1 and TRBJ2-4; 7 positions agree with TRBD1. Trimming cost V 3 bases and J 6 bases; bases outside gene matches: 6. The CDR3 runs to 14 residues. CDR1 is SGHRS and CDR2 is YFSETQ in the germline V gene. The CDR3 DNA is TGCGCCAGCAGCTCGGACAGGCAGAGAAACATTCAGTACTTC. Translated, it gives CASSSDRQRNIQYF. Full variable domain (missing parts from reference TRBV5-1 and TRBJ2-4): KAGVTQTPRYLIKTRGQQVTLSCSPISGHRSVSWYQQTPGQGLQFLFEYFSETQRNKGNFPGRFSGRQFSNSRSEMNVSTLELGDSALYLCASSSDRQRNIQYFGAGTRLSVL.

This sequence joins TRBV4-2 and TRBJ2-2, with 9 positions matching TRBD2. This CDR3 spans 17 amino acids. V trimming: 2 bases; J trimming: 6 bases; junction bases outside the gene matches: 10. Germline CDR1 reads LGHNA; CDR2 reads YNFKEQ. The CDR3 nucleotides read TGTGCCAGCAGCCAATCTCAGACTAGCGGTTTACCCGGGGAGCTGTTTTTT. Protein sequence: CASSQSQTSGLPGELFF.

In DNA, the CDR3 is TGTGCCAGCAGCCCCAATCCCTGGTCCGGGACAGGGGAAACAGATACGCAGTATTTT. Protein: CASSPNPWSGTGETDTQYF. V usage is TRBV11-2 and J usage is TRBJ2-3; 10 positions agree with TRBD1. V was clipped by 5 bases and J by 3 bases; unmatched bases: 17. From germline, CDR1 is SGHAT and CDR2 FQNNGV. This CDR3 is 19 amino acids long. Supplemented by reference TRBV11-2 and TRBJ2-3, the full variable domain reads EAGVAQSPRYKIIEKRQSVAFWCNPISGHATLYWYQQILGQGPKLLIQFQNNGVVDDSQLPKDRFSAERLKGVDSTLKIQPAKLEDSAVYLCASSPNPWSGTGETDTQYFGPGTRLTVL.

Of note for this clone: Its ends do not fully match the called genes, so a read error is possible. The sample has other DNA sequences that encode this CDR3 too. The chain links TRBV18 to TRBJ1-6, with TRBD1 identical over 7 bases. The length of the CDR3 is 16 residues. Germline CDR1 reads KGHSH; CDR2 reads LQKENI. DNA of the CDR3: TGTGCCAGCTCCAGGACGGGACAGCAGACCAATTCCCCCCTCCACTTT. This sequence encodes CASSRTGQQTNSPLHF. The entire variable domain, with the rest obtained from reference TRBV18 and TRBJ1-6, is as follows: NAGVMQNPRHLVRRRGQEARLRCSPMKGHSHVYWYRQLPEEGLKFMVYLQKENIIDESGMPKERFSAEFPKEGPSILRIQQVVRGDSAAYFCASSRTGQQTNSPLHFGNGTRLTVT.

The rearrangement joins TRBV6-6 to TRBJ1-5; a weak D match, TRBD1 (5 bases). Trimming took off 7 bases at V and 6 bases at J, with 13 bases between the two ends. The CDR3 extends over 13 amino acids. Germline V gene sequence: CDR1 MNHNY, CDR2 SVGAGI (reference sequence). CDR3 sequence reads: CASNVGRAQPQHF. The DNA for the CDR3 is TGTGCCAGCAACGTCGGCAGGGCTCAGCCCCAGCATTTT.

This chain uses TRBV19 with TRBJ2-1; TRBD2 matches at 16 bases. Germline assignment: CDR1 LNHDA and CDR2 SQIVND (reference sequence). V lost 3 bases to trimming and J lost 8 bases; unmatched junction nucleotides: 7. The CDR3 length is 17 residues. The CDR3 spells CASSIGTSGGAFYEQFF. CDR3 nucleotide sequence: TGTGCCAGTAGTATCGGGACTAGCGGGGGGGCCTTCTATGAGCAGTTCTTC.